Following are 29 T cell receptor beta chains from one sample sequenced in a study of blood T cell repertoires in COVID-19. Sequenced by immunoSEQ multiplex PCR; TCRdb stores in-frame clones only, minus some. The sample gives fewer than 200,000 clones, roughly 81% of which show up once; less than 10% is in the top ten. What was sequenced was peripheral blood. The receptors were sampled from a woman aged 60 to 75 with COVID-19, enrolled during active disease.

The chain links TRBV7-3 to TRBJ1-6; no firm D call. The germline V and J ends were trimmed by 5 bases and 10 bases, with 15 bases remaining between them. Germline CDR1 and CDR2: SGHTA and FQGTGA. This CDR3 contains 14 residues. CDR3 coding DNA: TGTGCCAGCAGCACCCTCGGAGGGAACTCACCCCTCCACTTT. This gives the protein CASSTLGGNSPLHF.

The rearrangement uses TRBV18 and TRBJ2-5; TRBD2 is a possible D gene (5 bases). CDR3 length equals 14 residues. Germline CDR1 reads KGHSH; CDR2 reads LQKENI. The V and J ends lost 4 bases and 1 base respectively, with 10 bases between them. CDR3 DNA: TGTGCCAGCTCACTTAACGGGATCCAAGAGACCCAGTACTTC. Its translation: CASSLNGIQETQYF.

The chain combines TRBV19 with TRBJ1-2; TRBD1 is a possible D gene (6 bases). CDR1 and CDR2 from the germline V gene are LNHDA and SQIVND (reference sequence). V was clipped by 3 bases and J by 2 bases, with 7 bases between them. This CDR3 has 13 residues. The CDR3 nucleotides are TGTGCCAGTAGTATTACAGGGAACTATGGCTACACCTTC. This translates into CASSITGNYGYTF.

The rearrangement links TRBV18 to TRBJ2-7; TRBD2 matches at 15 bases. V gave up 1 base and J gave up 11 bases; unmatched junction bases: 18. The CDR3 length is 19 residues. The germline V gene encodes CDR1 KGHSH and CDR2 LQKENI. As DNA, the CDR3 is TGTGCCAGCTCACCACTGTCCGGGACTAGCGGGAGGCCCCCTCGGGTGAAGTACTTC. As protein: CASSPLSGTSGRPPRVKYF.

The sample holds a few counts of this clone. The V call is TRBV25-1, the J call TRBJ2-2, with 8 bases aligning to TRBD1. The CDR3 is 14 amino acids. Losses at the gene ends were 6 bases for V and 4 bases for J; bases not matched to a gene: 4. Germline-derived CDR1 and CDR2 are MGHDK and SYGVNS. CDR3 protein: CASRDRVGTGELFF. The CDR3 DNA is TGTGCCAGCAGGGACAGGGTTGGCACCGGGGAGCTGTTTTTT.

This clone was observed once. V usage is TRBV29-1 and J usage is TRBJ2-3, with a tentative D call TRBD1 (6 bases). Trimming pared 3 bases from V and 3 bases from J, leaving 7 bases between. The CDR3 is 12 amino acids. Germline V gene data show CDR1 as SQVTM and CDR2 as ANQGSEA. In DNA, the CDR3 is TGCAGCGTTGAGGGGGCTACAGATACGCAGTATTTT. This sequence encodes CSVEGATDTQYF.

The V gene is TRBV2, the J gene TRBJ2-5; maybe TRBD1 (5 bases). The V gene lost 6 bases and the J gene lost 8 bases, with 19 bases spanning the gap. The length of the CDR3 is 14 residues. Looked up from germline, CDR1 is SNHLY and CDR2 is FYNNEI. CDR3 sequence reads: CASRGASQLGTQYF. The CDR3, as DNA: TGTGCCAGCAGAGGGGCCAGCCAGTTGGGTACCCAGTACTTC.

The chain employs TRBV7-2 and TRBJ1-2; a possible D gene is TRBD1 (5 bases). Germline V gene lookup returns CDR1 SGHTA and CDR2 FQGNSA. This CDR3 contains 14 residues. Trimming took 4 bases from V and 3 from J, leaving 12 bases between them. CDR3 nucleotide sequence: TGTGCCAGCAGCTACCCGGGGGAGGACTATGGCTACACCTTC. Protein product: CASSYPGEDYGYTF.

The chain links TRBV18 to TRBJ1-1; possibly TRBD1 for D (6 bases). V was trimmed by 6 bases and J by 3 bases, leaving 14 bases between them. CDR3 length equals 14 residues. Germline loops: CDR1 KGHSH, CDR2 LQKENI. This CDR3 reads CASSPGNRDTEAFF. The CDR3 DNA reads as TGTGCCAGCTCCCCAGGCAACAGGGACACTGAAGCTTTCTTT.

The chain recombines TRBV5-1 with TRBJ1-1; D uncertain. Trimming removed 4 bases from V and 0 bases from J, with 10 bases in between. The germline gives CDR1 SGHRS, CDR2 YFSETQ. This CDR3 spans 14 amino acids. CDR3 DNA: TGCGCCAGCAGCCCCGGGTCGGTGAACACTGAAGCTTTCTTT. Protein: CASSPGSVNTEAFF.

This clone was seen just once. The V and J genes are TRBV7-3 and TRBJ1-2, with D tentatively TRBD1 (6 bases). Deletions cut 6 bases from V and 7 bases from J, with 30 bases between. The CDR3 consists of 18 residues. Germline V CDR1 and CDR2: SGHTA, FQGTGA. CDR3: CASSPNGGERFGGSGYTF. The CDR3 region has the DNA TGTGCCAGCAGTCCAAATGGGGGCGAGAGGTTTGGCGGCTCTGGCTACACCTTC. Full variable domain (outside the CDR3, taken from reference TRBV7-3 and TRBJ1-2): GAGVSQTPSNKVTEKGKYVELRCDPISGHTALYWYRQSLGQGPEFLIYFQGTGAADDSGLPNDRFFAVRPEGSVSTLKIQRTERGDSAVYLCASSPNGGERFGGSGYTFGSGTRLTVV.

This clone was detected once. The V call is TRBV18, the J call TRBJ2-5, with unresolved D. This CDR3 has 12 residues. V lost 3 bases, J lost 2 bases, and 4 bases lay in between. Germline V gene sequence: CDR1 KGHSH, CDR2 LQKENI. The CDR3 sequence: CASSPRQETQYF. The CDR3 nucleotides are TGTGCCAGCTCACCGAGACAAGAGACCCAGTACTTC.

The CDR3 reads CASSPFRGGLVNTGELFF. CDR3 coding DNA: TGTGCCAGCAGCCCTTTCAGGGGGGGACTAGTAAACACCGGGGAGCTGTTTTTT. V and J are TRBV7-3 and TRBJ2-2; the D gene is possibly TRBD2 (8 bases). The CDR3 sequence is 18 residues long. Germline V CDR1 and CDR2: SGHTA, FQGTGA. V lost 5 bases to trimming and J lost 2 bases, with 21 bases between them. Looking up the rest from reference TRBV7-3 and TRBJ2-2 gives the full variable domain: GAGVSQTPSNKVTEKGKYVELRCDPISGHTALYWYRQSLGQGPEFLIYFQGTGAADDSGLPNDRFFAVRPEGSVSTLKIQRTERGDSAVYLCASSPFRGGLVNTGELFFGEGSRLTVL.

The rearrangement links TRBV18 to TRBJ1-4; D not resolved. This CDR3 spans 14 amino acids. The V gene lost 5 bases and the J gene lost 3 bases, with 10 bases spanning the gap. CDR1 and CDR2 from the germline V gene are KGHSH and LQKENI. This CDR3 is CASSEAYSNEKLFF. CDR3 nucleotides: TGTGCCAGCTCAGAGGCCTATTCTAATGAAAAACTGTTTTTT.

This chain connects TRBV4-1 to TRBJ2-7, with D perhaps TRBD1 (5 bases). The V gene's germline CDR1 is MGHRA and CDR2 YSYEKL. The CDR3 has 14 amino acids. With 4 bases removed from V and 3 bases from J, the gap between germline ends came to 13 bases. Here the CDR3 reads CASSPGQMGYEQYF. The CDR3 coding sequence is TGCGCCAGCAGCCCTGGACAAATGGGCTACGAGCAGTACTTC.

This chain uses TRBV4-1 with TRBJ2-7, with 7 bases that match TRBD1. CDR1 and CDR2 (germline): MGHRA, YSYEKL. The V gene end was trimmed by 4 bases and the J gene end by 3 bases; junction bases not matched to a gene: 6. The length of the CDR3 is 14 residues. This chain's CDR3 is CASSLRQGDYEQYV. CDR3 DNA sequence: TGCGCCAGCAGCCTCCGACAGGGCGACTACGAGCAGTACGTC.

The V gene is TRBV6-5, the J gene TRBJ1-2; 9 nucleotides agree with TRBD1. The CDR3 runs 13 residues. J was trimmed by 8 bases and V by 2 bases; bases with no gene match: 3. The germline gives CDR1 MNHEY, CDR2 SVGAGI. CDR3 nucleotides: TGTGCCAGCAGTTACGACAGGGGGTACGGCTACACCTTC. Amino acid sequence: CASSYDRGYGYTF.

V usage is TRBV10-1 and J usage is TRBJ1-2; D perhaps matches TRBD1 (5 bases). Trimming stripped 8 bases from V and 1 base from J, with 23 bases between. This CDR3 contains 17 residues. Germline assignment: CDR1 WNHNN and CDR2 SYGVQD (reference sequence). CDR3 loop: CASGAVSDDFRNYGYTF. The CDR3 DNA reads TGCGCCAGCGGGGCAGTCTCCGACGATTTTCGTAACTATGGCTACACCTTC.

This CDR3 reads CASLGTGRGDGYTF. The CDR3 DNA follows: TGTGCCAGCTTAGGGACAGGGCGAGGGGATGGCTACACCTTC. The genes are TRBV13 and TRBJ1-2; 9 bases map to TRBD1. Germline V gene sequence: CDR1 PRHDT, CDR2 FYEKMQ (reference sequence). V lost 8 bases to trimming and J lost 6 bases; unmatched junction nucleotides: 10. CDR3 length: 14 residues.

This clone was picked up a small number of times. This chain's CDR3 is CASSYGRVGEQYF. Written as DNA, the CDR3 is TGTGCCAGCAGTTACGGCAGGGTGGGGGAGCAGTACTTC. The chain joins TRBV6-8 to TRBJ2-7, with D possibly matching TRBD1 (5 bases). Germline V gene lookup returns CDR1 MNHGY and CDR2 SAAAGT. This CDR3 has 13 residues. The V and J ends lost 2 bases and 7 bases respectively, with 12 bases between them.

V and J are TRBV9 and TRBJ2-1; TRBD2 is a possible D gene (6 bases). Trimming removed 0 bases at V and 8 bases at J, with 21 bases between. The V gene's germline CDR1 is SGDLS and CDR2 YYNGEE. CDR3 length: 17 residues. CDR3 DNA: TGTGCCAGCAGCGTAGGTCGGGGCGGGATGGTAAGATATGAGCAGTTCTTC. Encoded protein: CASSVGRGGMVRYEQFF.

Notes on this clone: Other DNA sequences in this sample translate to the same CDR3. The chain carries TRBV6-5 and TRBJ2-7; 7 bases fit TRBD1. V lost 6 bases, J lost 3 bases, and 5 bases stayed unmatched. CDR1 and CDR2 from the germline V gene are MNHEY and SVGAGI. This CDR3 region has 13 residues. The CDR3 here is CASSWDRDYEQYF. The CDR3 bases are TGTGCCAGCAGCTGGGACAGAGACTACGAGCAGTACTTC.

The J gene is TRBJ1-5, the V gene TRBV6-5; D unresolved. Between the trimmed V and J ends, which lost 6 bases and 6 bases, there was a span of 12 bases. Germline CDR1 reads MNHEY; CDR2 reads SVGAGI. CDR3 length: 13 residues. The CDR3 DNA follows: TGTGCCAGCAGGGAGTGGAGAGGTCAGCCCCAGCATTTT. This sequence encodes CASREWRGQPQHF.

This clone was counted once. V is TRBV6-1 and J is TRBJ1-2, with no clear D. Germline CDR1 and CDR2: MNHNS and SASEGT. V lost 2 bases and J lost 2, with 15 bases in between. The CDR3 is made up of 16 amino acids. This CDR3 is CASSEFSAGLNYGYTF. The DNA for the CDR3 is TGTGCCAGCAGTGAATTTAGCGCAGGCCTAAACTATGGCTACACCTTC.

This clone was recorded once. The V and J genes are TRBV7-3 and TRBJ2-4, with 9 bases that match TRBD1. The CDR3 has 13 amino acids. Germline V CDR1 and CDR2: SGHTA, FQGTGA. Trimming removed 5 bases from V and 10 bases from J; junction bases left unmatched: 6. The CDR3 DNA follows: TGTGCCAGCAGCCGGGACAGGGAAGGGATTCAGTACTTC. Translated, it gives CASSRDREGIQYF.

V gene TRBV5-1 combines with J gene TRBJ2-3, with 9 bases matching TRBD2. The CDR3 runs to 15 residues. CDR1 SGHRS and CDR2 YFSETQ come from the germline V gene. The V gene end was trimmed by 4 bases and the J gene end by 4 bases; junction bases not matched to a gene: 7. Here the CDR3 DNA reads TGCGCCAGCAGCCAAGGGACTAGCAGGGCAGATACGCAGTATTTT. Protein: CASSQGTSRADTQYF.

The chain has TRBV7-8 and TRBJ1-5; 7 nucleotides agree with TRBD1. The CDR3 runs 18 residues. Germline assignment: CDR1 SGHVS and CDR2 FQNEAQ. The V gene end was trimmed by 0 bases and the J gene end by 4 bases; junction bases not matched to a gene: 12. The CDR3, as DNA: TGTGCCAGCAGCTTAGCGCGCTCAAGGGGGCGCGGGAATCAGCCCCAGCATTTT. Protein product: CASSLARSRGRGNQPQHF.

The chain's CDR3 is CASSSGTALNQPQHF. The CDR3, as DNA: TGTGCCAGTAGTTCTGGGACAGCCCTTAATCAGCCCCAGCATTTT. This chain links TRBV19 with TRBJ1-5, with 7 bases fitting TRBD1. Germline CDR1 reads LNHDA; CDR2 reads SQIVND (reference sequence). This CDR3 contains 15 residues. The V segment lost 5 bases and the J segment 4 bases; nucleotides outside the gene matches: 8.

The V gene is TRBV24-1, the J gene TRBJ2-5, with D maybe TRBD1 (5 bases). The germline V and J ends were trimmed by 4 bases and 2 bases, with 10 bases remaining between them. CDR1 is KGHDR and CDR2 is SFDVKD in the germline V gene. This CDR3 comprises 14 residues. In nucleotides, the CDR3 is TGTGCCACCAGTGACAGAAGGACACAAGAGACCCAGTACTTC. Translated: CATSDRRTQETQYF.